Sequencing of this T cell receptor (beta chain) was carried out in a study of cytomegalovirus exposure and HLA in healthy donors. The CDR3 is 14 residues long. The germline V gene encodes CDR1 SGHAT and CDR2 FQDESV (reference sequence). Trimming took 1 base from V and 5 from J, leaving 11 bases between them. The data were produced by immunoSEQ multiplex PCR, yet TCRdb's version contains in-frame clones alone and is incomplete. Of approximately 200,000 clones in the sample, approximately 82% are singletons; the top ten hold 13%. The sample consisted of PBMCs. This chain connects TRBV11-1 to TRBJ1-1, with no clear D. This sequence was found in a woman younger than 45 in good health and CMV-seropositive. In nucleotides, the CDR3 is TGTGCCAGCAGCTTAGGGGAGGGAAGTACTGAAGCTTTCTTT. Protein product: CASSLGEGSTEAFF.